One sample yielded the 14 T cell receptor beta chains listed below, sequenced in a study of blood T cell repertoires in COVID-19. TCRdb's copy holds only in-frame clones and misses some; the assay was immunoSEQ multiplex PCR. The table lists about 55,000 clones, approximately 90% of them singletons, with around 1.5% in the top ten. Specimen: peripheral blood. The origin of the receptors is a man between 60 and 75 years old with acute or convalescent COVID-19.

The genes are TRBV28 and TRBJ1-2, with TRBD1 as a possible D gene (5 bases). The germline gives CDR1 MDHEN, CDR2 SYDVKM. Trimming removed 10 bases from V and 7 bases from J, with 16 bases in between. This CDR3 has 12 amino acids. The CDR3 DNA is TGTGCCATTACCCAGCCCCAGGGTGGCTACACCTTC. This sequence encodes CAITQPQGGYTF.

J is TRBJ2-1 and V is TRBV5-5; D is unresolved. The germline V gene has CDR1 SGHKS and CDR2 YYEKEE (reference sequence). Trimming stripped 1 base from V and 0 bases from J, with 8 bases between. The CDR3 has 15 residues. The chain's CDR3 is CASSLTPSSYNEQFF. The CDR3 region has the DNA TGTGCCAGCAGCTTGACTCCTAGCTCCTACAATGAGCAGTTCTTC.

This clone was observed a single time. The CDR3 loop reads CASCSGIYEQFF. The DNA of the CDR3 is TGTGCCAGCTGTAGCGGGATATATGAGCAGTTCTTC. The chain links TRBV6-5 to TRBJ2-1, with 8 bases fitting TRBD2. V lost 8 bases to trimming and J lost 8 bases; unmatched junction nucleotides: 5. This CDR3 is built from 12 residues. Germline-derived CDR1 and CDR2 are MNHEY and SVGAGI.

This chain uses TRBV28 with TRBJ1-3; D is undetermined. With 5 bases removed from V and 8 bases from J, the gap between germline ends came to 13 bases. The CDR3 length is 13 residues. Germline CDR1 is MDHEN and CDR2 is SYDVKM. This chain's CDR3 is CASSRHLGYTIYF. The DNA for the CDR3 is TGTGCCAGCAGTCGACACCTCGGATACACCATATATTTT.

The chain recombines TRBV28 with TRBJ2-3; 11 bases line up with TRBD2. V was pared by 6 bases and J by 0 bases, with 5 bases of the junction left unmatched. The CDR3 loop spans 16 amino acids. Per germline, CDR1 MDHEN and CDR2 SYDVKM. This CDR3 is CASRLGTSGSTDTQYF. The CDR3 DNA follows: TGTGCCAGCAGACTCGGGACTAGCGGCAGCACAGATACGCAGTATTTT. Supplemented by reference TRBV28 and TRBJ2-3, the full variable domain reads DVKVTQSSRYLVKRTGEKVFLECVQDMDHENMFWYRQDPGLGLRLIYFSYDVKMKEKGDIPEGYSVSREKKERFSLILESASTNQTSMYLCASRLGTSGSTDTQYFGPGTRLTVL.

The V gene is TRBV19, the J gene TRBJ2-7, with 9 bases lining up with TRBD2. Trimming cost V 1 base and J 5 bases; bases outside gene matches: 6. The CDR3 spans 15 residues. From germline, CDR1 is LNHDA and CDR2 SQIVND (reference sequence). CDR3 loop: CASSIALAGRDEQYF. DNA of the CDR3: TGTGCCAGTAGTATAGCCCTAGCGGGACGCGACGAGCAGTACTTC.

The rearrangement links TRBV3-1 (or the pseudogene TRBV3-2) to TRBJ2-3, with TRBD1 matching over 9 bases. V was clipped by 6 bases and J by 0 bases; unmatched bases: 4. This CDR3 is built from 15 residues. CDR1 is LGHDT, CDR2 YNNKEL, per germline (reference sequence). In nucleotides, the CDR3 is TGTGCCAGCAGAATACAGGGGGCTAGCACAGATACGCAGTATTTT. Translated: CASRIQGASTDTQYF.

The V call is TRBV12-5, the J call TRBJ1-1; D gene unclear. This CDR3 has 13 amino acids. The germline V gene has CDR1 LGHNT and CDR2 FRNRAP. V was pared by 1 base and J by 3 bases, with 6 bases between. DNA for the CDR3: TGTGCTAGTGGTTTGGGACTGGACACTGAAGCTTTCTTT. The encoded protein is CASGLGLDTEAFF.

V and J are TRBV28 and TRBJ1-5; D unclear. The germline CDR1 and CDR2 sequences are MDHEN and SYDVKM. V was shortened by 6 bases and J by 6 bases, with 27 bases between the two germline ends. The CDR3 sequence is 18 residues long. CDR3 in amino acids: CASSPRPFGGRDGQPQHF. The CDR3 bases are TGTGCCAGCAGCCCCAGACCCTTCGGAGGCCGTGATGGTCAGCCCCAGCATTTT. Full variable domain (remainder filled in from reference TRBV28 and TRBJ1-5): DVKVTQSSRYLVKRTGEKVFLECVQDMDHENMFWYRQDPGLGLRLIYFSYDVKMKEKGDIPEGYSVSREKKERFSLILESASTNQTSMYLCASSPRPFGGRDGQPQHFGDGTRLSIL.

Points on this clone: Sequence at one end of the junction differs from germline and may be a read error. V is TRBV5-6 and J is TRBJ2-2, with 15 bases identical to TRBD2. The CDR3 is made up of 18 amino acids. Germline CDR1 reads SGHDT; CDR2 reads YYEEEE. CDR3 coding DNA: TGTGCCAGCAGCTTGTCCGGGACTAGCGGGAGGAACACCGGGGGGCTGTTTTTT. Residues: CASSLSGTSGRNTGGLFF. The full variable domain, rest sourced from reference TRBV5-6 and TRBJ2-2, is DAGVTQSPTHLIKTRGQQVTLRCSPKSGHDTVSWYQQALGQGPQFIFQYYEEEERQRGNFPDRFSGHQFPNYSSELNVNALLLGDSALYLCASSLSGTSGRNTGGLFFGEGSRLTVL.

There are a few counts of this clone. The J gene is TRBJ2-1, the V gene TRBV7-9, with TRBD1 identical over 10 bases. J was trimmed by 6 bases and V by 3 bases; bases with no gene match: 8. This CDR3 has 16 amino acids. Germline V gene data show CDR1 as SEHNR and CDR2 as FQNEAQ (reference sequence). The CDR3 protein is CASSLDDRGRLNEQFF. Written as DNA, the CDR3 is TGTGCCAGCAGCTTGGACGACAGGGGGCGCCTCAATGAGCAGTTCTTC.

This clone was seen just once. The chain employs TRBV25-1 and TRBJ1-4, with 7 bases aligning to TRBD1. There are 15 residues in the CDR3. In germline, CDR1 is MGHDK, CDR2 SYGVNS. V was pared by 1 base and J by 7 bases, with 6 bases of the junction left unmatched. In nucleotides, the CDR3 is TGTGCCAGCAGTGAATGGACAGGTTGGGGTGAAAAACTGTTTTTT. It yields the protein CASSEWTGWGEKLFF.

This rearrangement joins TRBV30 to TRBJ2-7, with TRBD2 matching 10 bases. Trimming took 3 bases from V and 7 from J; bases not matched to a gene: 9. Germline-derived CDR1 and CDR2 are GTSNPN and SVGIG (reference sequence). The CDR3 contains 14 residues. CDR3 region: CAWSPLAGVGEQYF. The CDR3, as DNA: TGTGCCTGGAGCCCTCTAGCGGGAGTAGGGGAGCAGTACTTC.

This rearrangement joins TRBV29-1 to TRBJ2-5; D perhaps matches TRBD1 (6 bases). The CDR3 consists of 12 residues. V lost 6 bases and J lost 3, with 11 bases in between. Germline assignment: CDR1 SQVTM and CDR2 ANQGSEA. The CDR3 reads CSVIYREETQYF. CDR3 nucleotides: TGCAGCGTGATTTACAGGGAAGAGACCCAGTACTTC.